Listed here are 7 T cell receptor beta chains from one sample, sequenced in a study of monozygotic twins with inflammatory bowel disease. Following a re-call of the 5' RACE reads, TCRdb has one entry per CDR3 protein and lacks DNA. The repertoire table contains 300,000 to 350,000 distinct CDR3 sequences. The sequencing sample was made of blood. These receptors all stem from a human donor with ulcerative colitis or Crohn's disease, or a healthy co-twin of an affected twin (not recorded which).

The chain combines TRBV11-2 with TRBJ1-2; TCRdb's D call of TRBD1 is untestable without DNA. CDR3 length equals 17 residues. CDR1 is SGHAT and CDR2 is FQNNGV in the germline V gene. CDR3 loop: CASSLLVSGQINYGYTF.

The chain has TRBV5-1 and TRBJ2-7. The CDR3 length is 14 residues. Germline CDR1 and CDR2: SGHRS and YFSETQ. This CDR3 reads CASSLEPSTYEQYF.

CDR3 loop: CASADQGRSGYEQYF. This sequence joins TRBV5-4 and TRBJ2-7; TCRdb returns TRBD2, unconfirmable since there is no DNA. The CDR3 length is 15 residues. Germline V gene sequence: CDR1 SGHNT, CDR2 YYREEE (reference sequence). Filled out from reference TRBV5-4 and TRBJ2-7, the complete variable domain reads ETGVTQSPTHLIKTRGQQVTLRCSSQSGHNTVSWYQQALGQGPQFIFQYYREEENGRGNFPPRFSGLQFPNYSSELNVNALELDDSALYLCASADQGRSGYEQYFGPGTRLTVT.

V is TRBV7-6 and J is TRBJ2-1; TCRdb designates TRBD1, a call that cannot be tested without DNA. Looked up from germline, CDR1 is SGHVS and CDR2 is FNYEAQ. The CDR3 sequence is 14 residues long. CDR3 in amino acids: CASSLNREPGEQFF.

This chain uses TRBV7-9 with TRBJ1-1. Germline V gene lookup returns CDR1 SEHNR and CDR2 FQNEAQ (reference sequence). This CDR3 spans 14 amino acids. CDR3 region: CASSFGGRNTEAFF.

The chain has TRBV10-3 and TRBJ1-2; there is no DNA to check the TCRdb D call of TRBD1. Germline V gives CDR1 ENHRY, CDR2 SYGVKD. The CDR3 totals 16 residues. Here the CDR3 reads CAISEGTGGAKYGYTF.

The rearrangement uses TRBV19 and TRBJ1-1. The germline V gene encodes CDR1 LNHDA and CDR2 SQIVND (reference sequence). This CDR3 region has 11 residues. This CDR3 is CGVRQNTEAFF.